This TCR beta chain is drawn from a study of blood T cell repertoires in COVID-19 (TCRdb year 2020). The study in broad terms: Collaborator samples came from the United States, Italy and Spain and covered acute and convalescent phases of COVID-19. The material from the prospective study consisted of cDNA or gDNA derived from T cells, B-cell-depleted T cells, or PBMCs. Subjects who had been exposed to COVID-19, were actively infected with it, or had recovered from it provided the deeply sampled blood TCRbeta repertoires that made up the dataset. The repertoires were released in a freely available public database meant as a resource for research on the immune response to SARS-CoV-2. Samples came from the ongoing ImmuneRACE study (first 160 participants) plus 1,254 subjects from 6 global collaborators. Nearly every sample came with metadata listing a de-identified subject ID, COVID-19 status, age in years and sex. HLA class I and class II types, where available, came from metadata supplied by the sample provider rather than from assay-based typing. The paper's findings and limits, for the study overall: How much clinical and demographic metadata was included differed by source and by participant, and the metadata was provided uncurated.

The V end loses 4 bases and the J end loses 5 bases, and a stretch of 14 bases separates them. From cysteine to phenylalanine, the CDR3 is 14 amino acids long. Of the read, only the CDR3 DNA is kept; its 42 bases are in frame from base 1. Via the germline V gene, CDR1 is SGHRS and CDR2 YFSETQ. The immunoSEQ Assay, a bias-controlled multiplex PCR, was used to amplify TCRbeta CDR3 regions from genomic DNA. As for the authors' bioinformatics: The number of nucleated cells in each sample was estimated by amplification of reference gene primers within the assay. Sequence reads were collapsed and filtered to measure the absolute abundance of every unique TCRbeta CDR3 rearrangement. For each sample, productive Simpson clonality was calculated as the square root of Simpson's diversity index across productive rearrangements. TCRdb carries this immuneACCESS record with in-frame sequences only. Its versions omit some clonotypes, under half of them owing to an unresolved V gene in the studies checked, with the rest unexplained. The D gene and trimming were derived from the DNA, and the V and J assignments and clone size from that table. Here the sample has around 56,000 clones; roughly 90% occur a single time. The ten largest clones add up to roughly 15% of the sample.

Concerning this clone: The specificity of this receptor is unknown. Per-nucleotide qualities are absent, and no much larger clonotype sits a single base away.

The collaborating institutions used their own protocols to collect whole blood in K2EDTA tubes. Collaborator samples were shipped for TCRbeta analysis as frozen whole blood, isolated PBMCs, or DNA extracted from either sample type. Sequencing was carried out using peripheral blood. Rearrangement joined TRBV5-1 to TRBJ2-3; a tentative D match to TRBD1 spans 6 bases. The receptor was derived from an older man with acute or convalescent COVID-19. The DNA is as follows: TGCGCCAGCAGCGCCGGACAGTTGAGAGATACGCAGTATTTT. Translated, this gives CASSAGQLRDTQYF.